This T cell receptor beta chain was recovered during a study of identical twins. Each CDR3 protein is one row after TCRdb ran MiXCR on the 5' RACE reads. The data show about 1.7 million distinct CDR3 sequences, more than 30% seen once. This TCR was recovered from a newborn girl in good health. The sequenced material came from cord blood.

The CDR3: CASSVHPTRSTDTQYF. The CDR3, as DNA: TGTGCCAGCAGTGTCCATCCGACCCGAAGCACAGATACGCAGTATTTT. This chain links TRBV6-4 with TRBJ2-3; D not resolved. The CDR3 length is 16 residues. V lost 4 bases to trimming and J lost 0 bases, with 14 bases between them. CDR1 and CDR2 from the germline V gene are MRHNA and SNTAGT.